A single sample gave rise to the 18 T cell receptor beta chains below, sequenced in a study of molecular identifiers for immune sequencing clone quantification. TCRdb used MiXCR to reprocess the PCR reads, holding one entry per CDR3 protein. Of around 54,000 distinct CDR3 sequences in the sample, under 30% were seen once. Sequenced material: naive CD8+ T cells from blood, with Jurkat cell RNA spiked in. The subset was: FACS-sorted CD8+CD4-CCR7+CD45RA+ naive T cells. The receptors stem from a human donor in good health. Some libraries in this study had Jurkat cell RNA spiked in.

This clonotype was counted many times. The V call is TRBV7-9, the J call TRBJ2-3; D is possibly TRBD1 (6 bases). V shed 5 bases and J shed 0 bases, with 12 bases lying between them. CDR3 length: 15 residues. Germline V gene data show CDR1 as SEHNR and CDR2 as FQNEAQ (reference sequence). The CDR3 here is CASSRSDSSTDTQYF. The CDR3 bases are TGTGCCAGCAGCCGATCGGACAGTAGCACAGATACGCAGTATTTT.

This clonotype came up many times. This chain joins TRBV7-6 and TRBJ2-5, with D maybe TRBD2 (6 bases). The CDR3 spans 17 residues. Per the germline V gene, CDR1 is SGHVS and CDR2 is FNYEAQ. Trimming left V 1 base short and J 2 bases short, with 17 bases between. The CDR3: CASSLDVGSGYQETQYF. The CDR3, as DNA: TGTGCCAGCAGCTTAGACGTCGGTAGCGGTTATCAAGAGACCCAGTACTTC.

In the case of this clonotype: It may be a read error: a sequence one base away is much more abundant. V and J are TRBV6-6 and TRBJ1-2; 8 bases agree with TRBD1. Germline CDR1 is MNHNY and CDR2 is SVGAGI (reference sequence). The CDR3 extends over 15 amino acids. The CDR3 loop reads CASSYSPGGDYSYTF. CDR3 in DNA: TGTGCCAGCAGTTACTCACCAGGGGGCGACTATAGCTACACCTTC.

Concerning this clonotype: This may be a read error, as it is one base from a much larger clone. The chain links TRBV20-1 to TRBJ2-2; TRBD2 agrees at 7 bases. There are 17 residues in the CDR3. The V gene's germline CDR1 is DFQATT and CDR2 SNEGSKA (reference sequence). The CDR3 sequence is CSARDRVAGVNSGELFF. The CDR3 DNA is TGCAGTGCTAGAGATCGGGTGGCGGGAGTGAACTCCGGGGAGCTGTTTTTT.

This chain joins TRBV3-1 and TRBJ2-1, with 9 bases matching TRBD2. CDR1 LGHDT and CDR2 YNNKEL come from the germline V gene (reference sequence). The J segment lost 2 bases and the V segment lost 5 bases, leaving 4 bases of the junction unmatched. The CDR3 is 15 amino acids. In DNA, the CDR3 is TGTGCCAGCAGCGGCACTAGCGGGCCCTACAATGAGCAGTTCTTC. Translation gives CASSGTSGPYNEQFF.

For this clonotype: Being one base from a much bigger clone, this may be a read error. The CDR3 region has the DNA TGCGCCAGCAGCCTATCGTGGGGGGTCGCCTACGAGCAGTGCTTC. Translated, it gives CASSLSWGVAYEQCF. The J gene is TRBJ2-7, the V gene TRBV5-1; TRBD2 might be the D (6 bases). Germline V gene data show CDR1 as SGHRS and CDR2 as YFSETQ. The CDR3 runs 15 residues.

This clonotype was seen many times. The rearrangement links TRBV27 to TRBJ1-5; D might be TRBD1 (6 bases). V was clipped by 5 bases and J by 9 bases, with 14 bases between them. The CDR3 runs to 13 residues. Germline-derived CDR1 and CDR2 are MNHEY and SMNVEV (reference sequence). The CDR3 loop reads CASSPTGFGPQHF. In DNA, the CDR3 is TGTGCCAGCAGTCCAACAGGGTTTGGGCCCCAGCATTTT.

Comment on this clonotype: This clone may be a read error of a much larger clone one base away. DNA of the CDR3: TGCAGTGCTAGACTTAATGTGCTAGAGGATGCCTACGAGCAGTACTTC. Protein sequence: CSARLNVLEDAYEQYF. The J gene is TRBJ2-7, the V gene TRBV20-1; D uncertain. CDR1 and CDR2 (germline): DFQATT, SNEGSKA (reference sequence). V lost 2 bases, J lost 2 bases, and 19 bases lay in between. The CDR3 is 16 amino acids.

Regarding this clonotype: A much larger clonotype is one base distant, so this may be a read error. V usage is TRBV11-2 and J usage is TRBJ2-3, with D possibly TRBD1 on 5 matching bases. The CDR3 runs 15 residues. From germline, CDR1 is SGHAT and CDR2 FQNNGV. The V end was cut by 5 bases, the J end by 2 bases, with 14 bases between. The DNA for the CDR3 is TGTGCCAGCAGCCCGCGACAGATCCCCACAGATACGCAGTATTTT. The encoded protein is CASSPRQIPTDTQYF.

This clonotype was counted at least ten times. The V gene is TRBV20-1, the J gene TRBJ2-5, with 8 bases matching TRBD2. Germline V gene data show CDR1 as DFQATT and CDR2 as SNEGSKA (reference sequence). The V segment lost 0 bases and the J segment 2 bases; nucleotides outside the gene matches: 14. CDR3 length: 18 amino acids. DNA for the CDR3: TGCAGTGCTAGAGAGCTCACAACACTAGCGGCGGTTCAAGAGACCCAGTACTTC. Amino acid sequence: CSARELTTLAAVQETQYF.

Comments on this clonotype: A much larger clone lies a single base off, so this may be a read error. CDR3 in DNA: TGTGCCTGGGGGTCCTACAATGAGAAGTTCTTC. It encodes CAWGSYNEKFF. This chain links TRBV30 with TRBJ2-1, with unresolved D. There are 11 residues in the CDR3. Germline loops: CDR1 GTSNPN, CDR2 SVGIG (reference sequence).

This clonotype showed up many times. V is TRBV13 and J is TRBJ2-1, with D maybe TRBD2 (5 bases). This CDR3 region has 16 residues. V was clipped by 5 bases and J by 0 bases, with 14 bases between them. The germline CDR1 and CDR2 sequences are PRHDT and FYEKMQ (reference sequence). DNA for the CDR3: TGTGCCAGCAGCCCCGAGGGCCTGAGCTCCTACAATGAGCAGTTCTTC. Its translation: CASSPEGLSSYNEQFF. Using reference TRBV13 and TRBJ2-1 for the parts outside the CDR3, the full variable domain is AAGVIQSPRHLIKEKRETATLKCYPIPRHDTVYWYQQGPGQDPQFLISFYEKMQSDKGSIPDRFSAQQFSDYHSELNMSSLELGDSALYFCASSPEGLSSYNEQFFGPGTRLTVL.

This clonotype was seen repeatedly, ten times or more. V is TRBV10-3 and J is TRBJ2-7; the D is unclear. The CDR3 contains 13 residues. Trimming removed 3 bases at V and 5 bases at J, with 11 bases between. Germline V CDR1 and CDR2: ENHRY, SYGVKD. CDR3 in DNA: TGTGCCATCAGTGATTCCGTTGACCACGAGCAGTACTTC. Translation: CAISDSVDHEQYF.

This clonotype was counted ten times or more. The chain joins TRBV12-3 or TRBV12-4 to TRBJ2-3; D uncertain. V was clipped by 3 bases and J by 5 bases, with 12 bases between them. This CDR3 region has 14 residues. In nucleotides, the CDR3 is TGTGCCAGCAGTTTGGTCCCGCAGGTAGATACGCAGTATTTT. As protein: CASSLVPQVDTQYF.

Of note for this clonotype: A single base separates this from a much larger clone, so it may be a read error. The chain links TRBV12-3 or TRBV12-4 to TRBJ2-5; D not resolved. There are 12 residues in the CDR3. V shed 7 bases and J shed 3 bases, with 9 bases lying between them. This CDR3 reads CASTTAEETQYF. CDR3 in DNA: TGTGCCAGCACAACGGCAGAAGAGACCCAGTACTTC.

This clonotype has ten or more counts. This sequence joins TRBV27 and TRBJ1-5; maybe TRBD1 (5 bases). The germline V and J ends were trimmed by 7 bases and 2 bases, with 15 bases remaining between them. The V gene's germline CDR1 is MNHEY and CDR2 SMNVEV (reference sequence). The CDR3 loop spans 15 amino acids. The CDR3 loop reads CASNPGPGGNQPQHF. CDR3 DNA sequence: TGTGCCAGCAACCCGGGGCCCGGTGGCAATCAGCCCCAGCATTTT.

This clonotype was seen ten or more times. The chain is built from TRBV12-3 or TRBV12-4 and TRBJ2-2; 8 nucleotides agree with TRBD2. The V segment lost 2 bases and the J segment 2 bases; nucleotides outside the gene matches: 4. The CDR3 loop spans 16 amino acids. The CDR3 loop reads CASSLLGTRNTGELFF. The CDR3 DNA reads TGTGCCAGCAGTTTATTGGGGACTAGAAACACCGGGGAGCTGTTTTTT.

The CDR3 reads CASSQATGGDTQYF. The CDR3 nucleotides are TGTGCCAGCAGTCAGGCGACAGGGGGAGATACGCAGTATTTT. This chain joins TRBV12-3 or TRBV12-4 and TRBJ2-3; 9 bases align to TRBD1. CDR3 length: 14 amino acids. V shed 5 bases and J 5 bases; nucleotides not matched to a gene: 5.